This T cell receptor beta chain was profiled in a study of T cell repertoires in cytomegalovirus infection. Study context: Well-studied HLA-B-restricted CMV epitopes were used in the study alongside recently identified HLA-C-restricted ones. The public TCR beta signatures pointed to both CMV infection and matching HLA type.

About this clonotype itself: What it binds is not known.

Germline V lookup: CDR1 MNHNY, CDR2 SVGAGI (reference sequence). CDR3 length equals 15 residues. V lost 0 bases to trimming and J lost 7 bases, with 16 bases between them. TCRdb recomputed calls from the reads with MiXCR, one row per CDR3 protein. Among about 55,000 distinct CDR3 sequences listed, around 20% were seen once. The V gene is TRBV6-6, the J gene TRBJ2-7; TRBD1 might be the D (5 bases). This receptor was obtained from a human donor in good health (CMV status not recorded). Some clones in this sample may be carry-over from other donors' samples. The sequenced sample was CD8+ T cells from cultured PBMCs, obtained from culture after CMV antigen stimulation. CDR3 DNA sequence: TGTGCCAGCAGTTACTCGCTGGGCAGGGATGGAGAGCAGTACTTC. This encodes CASSYSLGRDGEQYF.